The next 8 T cell receptor beta chains were all read from a single sample in a study of T cell responses to AZD1222 COVID-19 vaccine (dated by TCRdb to 2020 to 2022). Sample time point, as interpreted from the label and publication: baseline before first vaccination. The library was produced with the immunoSEQ multiplex PCR assay. TCRdb's version of the immuneACCESS table is confined to in-frame rearrangements and falls short of the full clone set. An unresolved V gene accounts for under half of the shortfall where checked; the remainder is of unknown origin. The sample table shows 68,000 or so clones, and roughly 90% are seen once. Of the sample, roughly 8% falls within the top ten clones. Sequencing was performed on peripheral blood, taken on day 0 of AZD1222 vaccination. The source is an adult in good health.

The V gene is TRBV12-5, the J gene TRBJ2-1; D may be TRBD2 (6 bases). This CDR3 contains 13 residues. Trimming stripped 6 bases from V and 7 bases from J, with 13 bases between. Per germline, CDR1 LGHNT and CDR2 FRNRAP. This CDR3 is CASGPGSLNEQFF. The CDR3 DNA follows: TGTGCTAGTGGCCCCGGGAGTTTGAATGAGCAGTTCTTC.

The V call is TRBV7-2, the J call TRBJ1-5; D gene uncertain. Germline CDR1 SGHTA, CDR2 FQGNSA. Trimming pared 5 bases from V and 4 bases from J, leaving 9 bases between. This CDR3 is built from 13 residues. CDR3 amino acids: CASSAVSNQPQHF. CDR3 nucleotides: TGTGCCAGCAGCGCTGTCTCGAATCAGCCCCAGCATTTT.

The chain joins TRBV11-2 to TRBJ2-1; a possible D gene is TRBD2 (6 bases). Between the trimmed V and J ends, which lost 5 bases and 8 bases, there was a span of 22 bases. Germline CDR1 SGHAT, CDR2 FQNNGV. This CDR3 is 16 amino acids long. The CDR3 protein is CASSPPTGVAYDEQFF. CDR3 nucleotide sequence: TGTGCCAGCAGCCCCCCGACGGGGGTCGCTTACGATGAGCAGTTCTTC.

The DNA of the CDR3 is TGCGCCAGCAGCTTGACAGGGGCCGACAATGAAAAACTGTTTTTT. Translating it yields CASSLTGADNEKLFF. The chain combines TRBV5-1 with TRBJ1-4; 7 nucleotides align to TRBD1. CDR1 is SGHRS, CDR2 YFSETQ, per germline. The CDR3 runs to 15 residues. With 1 base clipped from V and 5 bases from J, the junction kept 5 bases outside the gene matches.

This chain links TRBV5-1 with TRBJ1-5; 7 bases are a match to TRBD1. This CDR3 has 15 amino acids. From germline, CDR1 is SGHRS and CDR2 YFSETQ. Trimming took 4 bases from V and 0 from J; bases not matched to a gene: 4. The CDR3 coding sequence is TGCGCCAGCAGCGTAACAGGGGATAGCAATCAGCCCCAGCATTTT. Amino acid sequence: CASSVTGDSNQPQHF.

Here the CDR3 reads CASSFQGNYGYTF. CDR3 DNA sequence: TGTGCCAGCAGTTTTCAGGGGAACTATGGCTACACCTTC. The chain employs TRBV27 and TRBJ1-2; TRBD1 is a possible D gene (6 bases). Germline CDR1 and CDR2: MNHEY and SMNVEV (reference sequence). The CDR3 runs 13 residues. V dropped 3 bases and J dropped 2 bases, with 7 bases sitting between them.

The V call is TRBV2, the J call TRBJ2-2; TRBD2 agrees at 9 bases. V lost 6 bases to trimming and J lost 0 bases; unmatched junction nucleotides: 2. This CDR3 spans 15 amino acids. Germline assignment: CDR1 SNHLY and CDR2 FYNNEI. The CDR3 DNA sequence: TGTGCCAGCAGAGCTAGCGGGGCGAACACCGGGGAGCTGTTTTTT. Protein sequence: CASRASGANTGELFF.

The V gene is TRBV6-5, the J gene TRBJ2-5; 10 nucleotides line up with TRBD2. V was pared by 7 bases and J by 6 bases, with 5 bases of the junction left unmatched. CDR3 size: 13 residues. Germline CDR1 is MNHEY and CDR2 is SVGAGI. CDR3: CASTSGSSQTQYF. The CDR3 bases are TGTGCCAGCACTAGCGGGAGTTCGCAGACCCAGTACTTC.